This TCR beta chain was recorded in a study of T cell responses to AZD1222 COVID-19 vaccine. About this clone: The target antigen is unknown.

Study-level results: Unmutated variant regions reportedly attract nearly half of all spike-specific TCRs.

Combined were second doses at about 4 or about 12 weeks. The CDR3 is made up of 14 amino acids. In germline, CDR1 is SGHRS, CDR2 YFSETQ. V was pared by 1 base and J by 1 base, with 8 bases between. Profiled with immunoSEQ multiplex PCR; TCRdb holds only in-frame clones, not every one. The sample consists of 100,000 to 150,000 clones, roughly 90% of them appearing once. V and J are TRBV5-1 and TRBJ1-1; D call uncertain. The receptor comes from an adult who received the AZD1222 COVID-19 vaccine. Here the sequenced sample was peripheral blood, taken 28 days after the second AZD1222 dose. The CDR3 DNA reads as TGCGCCAGCAGCTTGATTGCCGGGAACACTGAAGCTTTCTTT. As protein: CASSLIAGNTEAFF. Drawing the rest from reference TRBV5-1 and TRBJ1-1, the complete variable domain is KAGVTQTPRYLIKTRGQQVTLSCSPISGHRSVSWYQQTPGQGLQFLFEYFSETQRNKGNFPGRFSGRQFSNSRSEMNVSTLELGDSALYLCASSLIAGNTEAFFGQGTRLTVV.